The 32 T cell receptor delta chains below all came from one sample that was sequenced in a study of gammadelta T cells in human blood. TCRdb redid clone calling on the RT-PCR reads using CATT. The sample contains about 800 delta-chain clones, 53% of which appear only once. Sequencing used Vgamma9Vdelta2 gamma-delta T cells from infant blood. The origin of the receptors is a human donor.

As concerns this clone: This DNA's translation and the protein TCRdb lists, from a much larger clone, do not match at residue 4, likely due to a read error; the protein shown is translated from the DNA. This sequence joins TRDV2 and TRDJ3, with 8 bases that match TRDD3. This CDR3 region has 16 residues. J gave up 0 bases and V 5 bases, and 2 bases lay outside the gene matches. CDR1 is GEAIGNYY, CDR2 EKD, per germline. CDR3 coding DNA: TGTGCCTGTGCCTGGGGGAGCTCCTGGGACACCCGACAGATGTTTTTC. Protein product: CACAWGSSWDTRQMFF.

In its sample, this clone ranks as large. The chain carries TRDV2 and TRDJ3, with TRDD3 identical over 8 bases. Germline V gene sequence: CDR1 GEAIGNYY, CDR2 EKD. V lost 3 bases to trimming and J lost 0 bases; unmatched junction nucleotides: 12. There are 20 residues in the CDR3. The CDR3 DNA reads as TGTGCCTGTGACTCCTTTACTGGGGGCCCCAGCTCCTGGGACACCCGACAGATGTTTTTC. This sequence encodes CACDSFTGGPSSWDTRQMFF.

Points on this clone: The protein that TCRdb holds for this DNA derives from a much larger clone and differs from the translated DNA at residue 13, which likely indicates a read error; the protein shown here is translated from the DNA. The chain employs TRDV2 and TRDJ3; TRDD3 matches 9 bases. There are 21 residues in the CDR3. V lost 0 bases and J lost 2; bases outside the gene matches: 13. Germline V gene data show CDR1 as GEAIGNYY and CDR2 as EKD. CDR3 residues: CACDTALGDPTFAWDTRQMFF. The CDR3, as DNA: TGTGCCTGTGACACCGCACTGGGGGACCCTACTTTCGCCTGGGACACCCGACAGATGTTTTTC.

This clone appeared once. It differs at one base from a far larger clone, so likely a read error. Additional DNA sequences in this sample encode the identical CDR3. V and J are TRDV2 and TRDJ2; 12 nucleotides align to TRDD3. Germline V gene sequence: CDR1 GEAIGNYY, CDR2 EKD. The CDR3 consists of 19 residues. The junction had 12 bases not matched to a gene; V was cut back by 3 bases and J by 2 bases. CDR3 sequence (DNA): TGTGCCTGTGACCCCGTGGGGTTACTGGGGGATACCTTGACAGCACAACTCTTCTTT. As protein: CACDPVGLLGDTLTAQLFF.

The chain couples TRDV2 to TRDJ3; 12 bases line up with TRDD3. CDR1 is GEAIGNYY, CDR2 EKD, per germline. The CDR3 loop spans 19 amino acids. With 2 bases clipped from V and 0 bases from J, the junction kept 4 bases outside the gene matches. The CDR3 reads CACDNTGGYYSWDTRQMFF. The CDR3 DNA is TGTGCCTGTGACAATACTGGGGGATACTACTCCTGGGACACCCGACAGATGTTTTTC.

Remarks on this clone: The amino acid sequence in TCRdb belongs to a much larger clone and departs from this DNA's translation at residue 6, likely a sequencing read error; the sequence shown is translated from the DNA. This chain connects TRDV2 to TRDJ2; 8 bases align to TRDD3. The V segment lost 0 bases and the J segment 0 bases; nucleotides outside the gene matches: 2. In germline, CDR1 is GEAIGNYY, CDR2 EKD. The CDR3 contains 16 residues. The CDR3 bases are TGTGCCTGTGACACCGGGGGGGATACTTTGACAGCACAACTCTTCTTT. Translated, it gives CACDTGGDTLTAQLFF.

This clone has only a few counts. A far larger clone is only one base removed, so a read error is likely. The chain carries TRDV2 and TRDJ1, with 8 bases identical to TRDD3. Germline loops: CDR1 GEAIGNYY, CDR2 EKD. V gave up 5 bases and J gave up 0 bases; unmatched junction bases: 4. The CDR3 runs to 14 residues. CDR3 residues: CACGVLGDTDKLIF. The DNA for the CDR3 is TGTGCCTGTGGCGTACTGGGGGACACCGATAAACTCATCTTT.

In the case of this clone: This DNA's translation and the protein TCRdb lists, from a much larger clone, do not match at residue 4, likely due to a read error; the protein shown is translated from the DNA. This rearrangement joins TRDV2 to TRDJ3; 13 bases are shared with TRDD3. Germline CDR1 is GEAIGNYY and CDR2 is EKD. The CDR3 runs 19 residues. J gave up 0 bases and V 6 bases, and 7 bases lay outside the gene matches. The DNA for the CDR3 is TGTGCCTGTTACTACTGGGGGATACGGAGCTCCTGGGACACCCGACAGATGTTTTTC. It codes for CACYYWGIRSSWDTRQMFF.

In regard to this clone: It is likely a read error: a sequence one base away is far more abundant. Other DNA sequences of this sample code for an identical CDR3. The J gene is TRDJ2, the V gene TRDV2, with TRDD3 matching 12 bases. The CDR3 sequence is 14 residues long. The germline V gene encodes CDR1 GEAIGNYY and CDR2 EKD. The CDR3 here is CACDILGDTAQLFF. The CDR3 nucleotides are TGTGCCTGTGACATACTGGGGGATACAGCACAGCTCTTCTTT.

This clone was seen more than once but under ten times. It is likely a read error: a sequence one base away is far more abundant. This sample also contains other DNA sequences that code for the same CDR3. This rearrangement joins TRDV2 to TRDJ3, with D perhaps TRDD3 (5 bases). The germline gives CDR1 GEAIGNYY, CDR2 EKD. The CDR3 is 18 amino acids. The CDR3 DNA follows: TGTGCCTGTGACACCCTTTCACTCAGCTCCTGGGACACCCGACAGATGTTCTTC. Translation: CACDTLSLSSWDTRQMFF.

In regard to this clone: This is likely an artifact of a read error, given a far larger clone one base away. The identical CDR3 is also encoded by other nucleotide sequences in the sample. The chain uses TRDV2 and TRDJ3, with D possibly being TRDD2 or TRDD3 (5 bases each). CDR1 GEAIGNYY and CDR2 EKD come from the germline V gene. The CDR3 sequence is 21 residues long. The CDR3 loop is CACDTLGPGASSSWDTRQMFF. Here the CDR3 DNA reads TGTGCCTGCGACACCCTCGGCCCGGGGGCTTCCAGCTCCTGGGACACCCGACAGATGTTTTTC.

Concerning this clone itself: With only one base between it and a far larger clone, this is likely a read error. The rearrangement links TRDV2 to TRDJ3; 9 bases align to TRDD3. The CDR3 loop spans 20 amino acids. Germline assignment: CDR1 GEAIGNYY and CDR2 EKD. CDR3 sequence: CASDPVLGDRGSWDTRQMFF. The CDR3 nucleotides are TGTGCCAGTGACCCTGTACTGGGGGACCGAGGCTCCTGGGACACCCGACAGATGTTTTTC.

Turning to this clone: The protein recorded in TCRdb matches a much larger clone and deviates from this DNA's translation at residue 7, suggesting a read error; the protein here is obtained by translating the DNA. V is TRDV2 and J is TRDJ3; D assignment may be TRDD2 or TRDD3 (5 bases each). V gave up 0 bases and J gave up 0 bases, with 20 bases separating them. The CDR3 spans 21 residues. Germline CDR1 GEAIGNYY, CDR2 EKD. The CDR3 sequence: CACDTLDPGASSSWDTRQMFF. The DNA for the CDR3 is TGTGCCTGTGACACCCTCGACCCGGGGGCTTCCAGCTCCTGGGACACCCGACAGATGTTTTTC.

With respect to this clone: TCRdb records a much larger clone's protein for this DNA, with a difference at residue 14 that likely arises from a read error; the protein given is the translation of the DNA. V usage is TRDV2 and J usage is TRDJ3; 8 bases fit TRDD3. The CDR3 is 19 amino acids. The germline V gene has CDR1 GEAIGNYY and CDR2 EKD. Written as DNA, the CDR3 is TGTGCCTGTGACACCGTACTGGGGGCCCTCTCCTGGGACCCCCGACAGATGTTTTTC. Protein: CACDTVLGALSWDPRQMFF.

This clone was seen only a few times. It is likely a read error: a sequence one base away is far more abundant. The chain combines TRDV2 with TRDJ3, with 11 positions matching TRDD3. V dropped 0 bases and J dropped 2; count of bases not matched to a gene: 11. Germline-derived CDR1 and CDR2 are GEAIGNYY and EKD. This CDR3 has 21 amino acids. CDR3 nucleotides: TGTGCCTGTGACACCGTCTACTTACTGGGGGATATGGCCTGGGACACCCGACAGATGTTTTTC. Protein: CACDTVYLLGDMAWDTRQMFF.

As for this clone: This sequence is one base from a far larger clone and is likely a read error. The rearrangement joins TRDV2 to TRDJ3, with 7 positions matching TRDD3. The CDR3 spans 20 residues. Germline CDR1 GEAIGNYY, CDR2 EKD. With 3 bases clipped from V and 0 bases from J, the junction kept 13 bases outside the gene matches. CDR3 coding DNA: TGTGCCTGTGACTCTGTACTGGGGAAATTAAGCTCCTGGGACACCCGACAGATGTTTTTC. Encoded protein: CACDSVLGKLSSWDTRQMFF.

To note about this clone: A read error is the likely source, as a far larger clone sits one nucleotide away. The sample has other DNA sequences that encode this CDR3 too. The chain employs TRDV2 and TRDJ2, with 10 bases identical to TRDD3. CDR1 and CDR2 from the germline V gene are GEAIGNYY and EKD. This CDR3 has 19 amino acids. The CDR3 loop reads CACDTILGDKEALTAQLFF. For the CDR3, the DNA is TGTGCTTGTGACACGATTCTGGGGGATAAGGAGGCTTTGACAGCACAACTCTTCTTT.

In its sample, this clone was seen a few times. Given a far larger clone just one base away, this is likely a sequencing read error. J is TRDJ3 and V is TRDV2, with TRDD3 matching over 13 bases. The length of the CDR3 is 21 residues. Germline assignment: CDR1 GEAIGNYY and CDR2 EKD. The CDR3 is CACDTVLGDTQRSRDTRQMFF. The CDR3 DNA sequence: TGTGCCTGTGACACCGTACTGGGGGATACGCAGCGCTCCCGGGACACCCGACAGATGTTTTTC.

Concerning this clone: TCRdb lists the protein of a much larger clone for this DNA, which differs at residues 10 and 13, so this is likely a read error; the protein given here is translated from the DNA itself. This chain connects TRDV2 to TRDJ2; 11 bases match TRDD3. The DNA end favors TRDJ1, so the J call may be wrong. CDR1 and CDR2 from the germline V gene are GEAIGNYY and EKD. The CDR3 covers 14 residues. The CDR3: CACDALGDTEQLIF. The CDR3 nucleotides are TGTGCCTGTGACGCGTTGGGGGATACGGAACAACTCATCTTT.

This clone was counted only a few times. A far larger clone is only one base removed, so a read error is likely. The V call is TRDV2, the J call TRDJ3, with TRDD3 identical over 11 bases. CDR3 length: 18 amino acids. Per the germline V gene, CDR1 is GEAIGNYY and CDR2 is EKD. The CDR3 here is CACDTLGDSSCDTRQMFF. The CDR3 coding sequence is TGTGCCTGTGACACACTGGGGGATAGCTCCTGTGACACCCGACAGATGTTTTTC.

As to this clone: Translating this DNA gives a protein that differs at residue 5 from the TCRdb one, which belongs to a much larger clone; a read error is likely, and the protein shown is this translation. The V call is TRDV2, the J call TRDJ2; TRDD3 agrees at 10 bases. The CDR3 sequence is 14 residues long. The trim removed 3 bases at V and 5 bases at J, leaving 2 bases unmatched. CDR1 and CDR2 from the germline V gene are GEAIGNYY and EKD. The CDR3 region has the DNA TGTGCCTGTGACGTACTGGGGGATACAGCACAACTCTTCTTT. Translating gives CACDVLGDTAQLFF.

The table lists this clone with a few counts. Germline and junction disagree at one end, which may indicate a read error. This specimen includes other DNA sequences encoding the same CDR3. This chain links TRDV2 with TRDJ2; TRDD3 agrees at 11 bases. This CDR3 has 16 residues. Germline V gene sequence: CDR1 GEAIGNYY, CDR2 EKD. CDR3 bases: TGTGCCAGTGACATACTGGGGGATACTTTGACAGCACAACTCTTCTTT. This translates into CASDILGDTLTAQLFF.

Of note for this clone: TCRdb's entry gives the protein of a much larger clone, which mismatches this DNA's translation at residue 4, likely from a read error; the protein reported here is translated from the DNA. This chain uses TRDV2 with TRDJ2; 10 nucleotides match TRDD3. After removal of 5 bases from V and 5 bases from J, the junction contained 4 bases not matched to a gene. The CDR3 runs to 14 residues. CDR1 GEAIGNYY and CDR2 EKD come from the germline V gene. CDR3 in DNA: TGTGCCTGTGGCATACTGGGGGATACAGCACAACTCTTCTTT. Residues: CACGILGDTAQLFF.

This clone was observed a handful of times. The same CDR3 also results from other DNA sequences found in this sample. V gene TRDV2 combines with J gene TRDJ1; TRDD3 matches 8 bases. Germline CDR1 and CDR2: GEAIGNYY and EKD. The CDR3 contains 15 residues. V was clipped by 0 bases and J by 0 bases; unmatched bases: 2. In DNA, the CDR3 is TGTGCCTGTGACACCGTACTGGGGGACACCGATAAACTCATCTTT. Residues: CACDTVLGDTDKLIF.

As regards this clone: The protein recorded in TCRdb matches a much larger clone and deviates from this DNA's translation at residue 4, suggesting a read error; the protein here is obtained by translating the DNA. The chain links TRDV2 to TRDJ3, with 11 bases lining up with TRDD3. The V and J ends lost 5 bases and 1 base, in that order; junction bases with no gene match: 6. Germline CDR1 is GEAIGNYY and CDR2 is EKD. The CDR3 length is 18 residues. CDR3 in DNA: TGTGCCTGTGGCACTGGGGGATATTTTTCCTGGGACACCCGACAGATGTTTTTC. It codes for CACGTGGYFSWDTRQMFF.

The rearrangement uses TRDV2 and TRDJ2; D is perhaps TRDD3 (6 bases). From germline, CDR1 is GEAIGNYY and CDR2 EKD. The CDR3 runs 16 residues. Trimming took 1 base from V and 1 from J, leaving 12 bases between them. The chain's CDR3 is CACDTPGGDLTAQLFF. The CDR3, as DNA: TGTGCCTGTGACACGCCCGGGGGGGATTTGACAGCACAACTCTTCTTT.

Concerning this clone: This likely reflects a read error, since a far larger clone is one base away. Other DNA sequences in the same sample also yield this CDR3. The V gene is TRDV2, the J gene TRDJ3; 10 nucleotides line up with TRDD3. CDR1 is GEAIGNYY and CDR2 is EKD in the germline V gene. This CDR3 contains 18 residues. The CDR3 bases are TGTGCCTGTGACACTGGGGGATACTACTCCTGGGACACCAGACAGATGTTTTTC. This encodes CACDTGGYYSWDTRQMFF.

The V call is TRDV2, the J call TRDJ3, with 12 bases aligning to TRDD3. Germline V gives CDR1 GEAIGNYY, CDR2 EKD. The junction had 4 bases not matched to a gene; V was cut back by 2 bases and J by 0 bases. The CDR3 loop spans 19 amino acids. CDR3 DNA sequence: TGTGCCTGTGACATACTGGGGGATACTAGCTCCTGGGACACCCGACAGATGTTTTTC. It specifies CACDILGDTSSWDTRQMFF.

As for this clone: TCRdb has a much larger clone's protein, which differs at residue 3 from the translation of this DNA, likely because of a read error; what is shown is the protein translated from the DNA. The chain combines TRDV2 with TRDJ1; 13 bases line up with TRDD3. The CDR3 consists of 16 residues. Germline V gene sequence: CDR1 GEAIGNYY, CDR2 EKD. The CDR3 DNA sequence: TGTGCCTGGGACATACTGGGGGATACGGGGACCGATAAACTCATCTTT. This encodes CAWDILGDTGTDKLIF.

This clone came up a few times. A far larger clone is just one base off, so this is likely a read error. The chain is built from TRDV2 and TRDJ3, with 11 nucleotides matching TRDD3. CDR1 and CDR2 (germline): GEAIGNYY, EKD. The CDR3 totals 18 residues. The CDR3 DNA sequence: TGTGCCTGTCACACCGTACTGGGGGATACCTGGGACACCCGACAGATGTTTTTC. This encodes CACHTVLGDTWDTRQMFF.

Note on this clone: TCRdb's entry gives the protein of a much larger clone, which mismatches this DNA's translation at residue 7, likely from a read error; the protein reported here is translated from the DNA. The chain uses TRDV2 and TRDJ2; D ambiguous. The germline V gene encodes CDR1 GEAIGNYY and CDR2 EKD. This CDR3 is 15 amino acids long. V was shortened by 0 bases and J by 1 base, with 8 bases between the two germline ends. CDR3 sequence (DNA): TGTGCCTGTGACACCGTGGAGGATTTGACAGCACAACTCTTCTTT. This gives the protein CACDTVEDLTAQLFF.

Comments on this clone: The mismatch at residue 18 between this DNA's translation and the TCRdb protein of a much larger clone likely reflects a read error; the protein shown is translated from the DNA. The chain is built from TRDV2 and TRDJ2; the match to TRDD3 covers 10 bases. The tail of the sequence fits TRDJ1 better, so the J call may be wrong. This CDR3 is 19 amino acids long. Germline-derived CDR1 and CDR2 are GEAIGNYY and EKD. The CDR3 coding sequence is TGTGCCTGTGACACGATTCTGGGGGATAAGGAGGCTTTGACAGCACAACTCATCTTT. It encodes CACDTILGDKEALTAQLIF.